The rows below give T cell receptor beta chains drawn from one sample of a study of regulatory T cells in long-lasting Graves disease. A single record per CDR3 protein comes from TCRdb applying MiXCR to the multiplex PCR reads. This sample carries around 480,000 distinct CDR3 sequences, around 15% of them seen once, and the ten largest clones take roughly 25%. These same records also appear under a second study, on T cells in Graves' hyperthyroidism and ophthalmopathy.

The sample in question was peripheral blood mononuclear cells (PBMCs), obtained at new diagnosis, from a patient treated with antithyroid drugs. These receptors came from a woman aged 35 to 59 with Graves disease. Each CDR3 is given with its conserved first and last residue. Each record gives: V gene, CDR3 protein.

V gene: TRBV15; CDR3 protein: CATSTGGGNQPQHF
V gene: TRBV24-1; CDR3 protein: CATSDLAKETQYF
V gene: TRBV5-1; CDR3 protein: CASRTGGGGETQYF
V gene: TRBV12-3/TRBV12-4; CDR3 protein: CASSYAGTARTDTQYF
V gene: TRBV29-1; CDR3 protein: CSVGGPPGYTF
V gene: TRBV19; CDR3 protein: CASRGTGWNQPQHF
V gene: TRBV19; CDR3 protein: CASSSRQGRAQETQYF
V gene: TRBV7-2; CDR3 protein: CASSLAGFSVF
V gene: TRBV2; CDR3 protein: CASSEGSSPLHF
V gene: TRBV2; CDR3 protein: CASSVAFNNEQFF
V gene: TRBV7-6; CDR3 protein: CASSRQGSNTEAFF
V gene: TRBV30; CDR3 protein: CALKEGDGYGYTF
V gene: TRBV30; CDR3 protein: CAWSSRRNEQFF
V gene: TRBV7-2; CDR3 protein: CASSLGGTPGGTEAFF
V gene: TRBV9; CDR3 protein: CASSVGAGIQETQYF
V gene: TRBV28; CDR3 protein: CASRSFYDPNTDTQYF
V gene: TRBV5-5; CDR3 protein: CASSFTPQGDYGYTF
V gene: TRBV2; CDR3 protein: CADKRGDSYNSPLHF
V gene: TRBV30; CDR3 protein: CAGNRGSYNEQFF
V gene: TRBV12-3/TRBV12-4; CDR3 protein: CASINRAYEQYF
V gene: TRBV27; CDR3 protein: CASSSGWESGGNSDTQYF
V gene: TRBV15; CDR3 protein: CATSRPLGTGGARNYGYTF
V gene: TRBV11-2; CDR3 protein: CASSLGAGAGGYTF
V gene: TRBV7-9; CDR3 protein: CASSLRGLDEQFF
V gene: TRBV15; CDR3 protein: CATSTRTGSTGELFF
V gene: TRBV30; CDR3 protein: CAWSGSFRDQPQHF
V gene: TRBV6-1; CDR3 protein: CASSDGGVNNEQFF
V gene: TRBV12-3/TRBV12-4; CDR3 protein: CASRSGTIQEQFF
V gene: TRBV10-3; CDR3 protein: CATQSGQGTYEQYF
V gene: TRBV2; CDR3 protein: CASTPQGRTNTEAFF
V gene: TRBV28; CDR3 protein: CASSLHGTTNEKLFF
V gene: TRBV28; CDR3 protein: CASSNLSRLPTGELFF
V gene: TRBV11-2; CDR3 protein: CASALGTSGGGEQFF
V gene: TRBV25-1; CDR3 protein: CASSDSATDTQYF
V gene: TRBV4-1; CDR3 protein: CASSPRGGGDTGELFF
V gene: TRBV7-2; CDR3 protein: CASSFALNEQFF
V gene: TRBV6-1; CDR3 protein: CASSLTSGGLSQGYNEQFF
V gene: TRBV6-1; CDR3 protein: CASSRDLDYGYTF
V gene: TRBV6-1; CDR3 protein: CASRFRDRGQETQYF
V gene: TRBV19; CDR3 protein: CASSPDRVRHVPPAF
V gene: TRBV7-8; CDR3 protein: CASSLEPTGAQPQHF
V gene: TRBV10-3; CDR3 protein: CAISERGTPNSGNTIYF
V gene: TRBV12-3/TRBV12-4; CDR3 protein: CASSLPTDTQYF
V gene: TRBV29-1; CDR3 protein: CSVECSGNTIYF
V gene: TRBV3-1; CDR3 protein: CASSQVERMNTEAFF
V gene: TRBV28; CDR3 protein: CASRTWGTGAGETQYF
V gene: TRBV5-5; CDR3 protein: CASSSPDRGNTIYF
V gene: TRBV15; CDR3 protein: CATSRLQGYNEQFF
V gene: TRBV12-3/TRBV12-4; CDR3 protein: CASSHPVRAFLEDTPYNEQFF
V gene: TRBV9; CDR3 protein: CASSVDVRREAFF
V gene: TRBV5-1; CDR3 protein: CASSRGQGVYEQYF
V gene: TRBV3-1; CDR3 protein: CASSQEGGTGGASGYTF
V gene: TRBV28; CDR3 protein: CASSLVGGPANYGYTF
V gene: TRBV20-1; CDR3 protein: CSARILAGVETQYF
V gene: TRBV5-1; CDR3 protein: CASSLDSNNVGYTF
V gene: TRBV19; CDR3 protein: CASTWTGQETQYF
V gene: TRBV30; CDR3 protein: CAWSPGDTQYF
V gene: TRBV20-1; CDR3 protein: CSARDADYEQYF
V gene: TRBV3-1; CDR3 protein: CASSQVGRGTQYF
V gene: TRBV10-3; CDR3 protein: CAIRSTGVLYNEQFF